The subject of this entry is one T cell receptor (beta chain). Its antigen is unidentified. Germline loops: CDR1 SGHTA, CDR2 FQGNSA. Trimming cost V 4 bases and J 7 bases, with 28 bases left between them. The CDR3 runs to 18 residues. The data originate from a study of cytomegalovirus exposure and HLA in healthy donors. Study in general: Of the donors genotyped, approximately 400 in all, about 81% fell in the Caucasian-associated ancestry cluster.

Use of 60 Vbeta and 13 Jbeta primers characterized the PCR. Profiling relied on immunoSEQ multiplex PCR, and the TCRdb table lists in-frame clones only, not all of them. The repertoire holds around 63,000 clones, more than 65% seen once, with 2.9% in the top ten. Study outcomes and limitations: In an earlier analysis, most TCR beta V segments were productive about 90% or about 30% of the time. A later analysis revealed that TCR association rates differed between HLA loci, peaking at DRB1 and bottoming out at HLA-C.

The clonotype originates from a woman between 25 and 40 years old in good health and CMV-seronegative. V gene TRBV7-2 combines with J gene TRBJ1-2, with D possibly being TRBD1 (5 bases). The sample was PBMCs. The CDR3 spells CASSSRNRQFLGDGGYTF. The DNA for the CDR3 is TGTGCCAGCAGCTCCCGGAATCGACAGTTTCTCGGAGATGGTGGCTACACCTTC.